Listed below are T cell receptor beta chains from one sample, sequenced in a study of T cell repertoires in cytomegalovirus infection. One entry per CDR3 protein, called by TCRdb with MiXCR from the reads. The sample records around 300,000 distinct CDR3 sequences, approximately 22% being singletons. No antigen is known for these receptors. Sequences were derived from cultured PBMCs, sampled from culture after CMV antigen stimulation. The receptor set was obtained from a human donor in good health (CMV status not recorded). Some clones in this sample may be carry-over from other donors' samples. The CDR3 runs from the conserved cysteine through the conserved F or W. The D gene is left open where the match is weak. Clone size is not always given. Where it is, it says once, few, many or a class for expanded clones.

size | J | D | V | DNA | CDR3
few | TRBJ2-1 | . | TRBV29-1 | TGCAGCGTTGGTGGACTGGGCGGTGAGCAGTTCTTC | CSVGGLGGEQFF
many | TRBJ1-1 | TRBD1 | TRBV10-3 | TGTGCCATCAGCGGGACAGGGGAGAACACTGAAGCTTTCTTT | CAISGTGENTEAFF
. | TRBJ2-1 | TRBD2 | TRBV20-1 | TGCAGTGCTCCGAGGAGCGGGAGGGCCCTCGGTGAGCAGTTCTTC | CSAPRSGRALGEQFF
many | TRBJ2-1 | . | TRBV7-6 | TGTGCCAGCAGCTTACGACAGGGGGGTGTTAGCGGGAGAGGGGAGCAGTTCTTC | CASSLRQGGVSGRGEQFF
. | TRBJ2-2 | . | TRBV12-3/TRBV12-4 | TGTGCCAGCAATCCCAGGGTCTCGAACACCGGGGAGCTGTTTTTT | CASNPRVSNTGELFF
. | TRBJ1-1 | . | TRBV12-3/TRBV12-4 | TGTGCCAGCAGGGAACAGGGTCCCACTGAAGCTTTCTTT | CASREQGPTEAFF
few | TRBJ1-5 | . | TRBV19 | TGTGCCAGTAGTGCGCAGGGAGGAGGTCAGCCCCAGCATTTT | CASSAQGGGQPQHF
. | TRBJ2-3 | TRBD2 | TRBV2 | TGTGCCAGCCCGAGGGGGACTAGCGGGAGAGATACGCAGTATTTT | CASPRGTSGRDTQYF
many | TRBJ1-4 | . | TRBV5-1 | TGCGCCAGCAGCCAACAGGGTTCTCGGGATGAAAAACTGTTTTTT | CASSQQGSRDEKLFF
. | TRBJ1-1 | TRBD1 | TRBV20-1 | TGCAGTGCCCTGACGTGGACAGGGAACACTGAAGCTTTCTTT | CSALTWTGNTEAFF
. | TRBJ1-1 | . | TRBV6-2/TRBV6-3 | TGTGCCAGCAGTTACAATTGGGGCGGGACTGAAGCTTTCTTT | CASSYNWGGTEAFF
. | TRBJ1-1 | . | TRBV9 | TGTGCCAGCAGCGTAGTACAGGGAGGAACTGAAGCTTTCTTT | CASSVVQGGTEAFF
. | TRBJ2-3 | . | TRBV6-1 | TGTGCCAGCAGTCCCCAGGAGTTAGATACGCAGTATTTT | CASSPQELDTQYF
. | TRBJ1-6 | . | TRBV28 | TGTGCCAGCAGTCCGGTGGTCCCCCCCCTCCACTTT | CASSPVVPPLHF
few | TRBJ2-1 | . | TRBV10-3 | TGTGCCACCGGGACACTCCCGAGCAATGAGCAGTTCTTC | CATGTLPSNEQFF
. | TRBJ1-2 | . | TRBV4-1 | TGCGCCAGCAGCCACCTTTTGGAAGCTAACTATGGCTACACCTTC | CASSHLLEANYGYTF
. | TRBJ1-1 | TRBD1 | TRBV6-2/TRBV6-3 | TGTGCCAGCAGCCGATCCCGGACAGGGAGAACTGAAGCTTTCTTT | CASSRSRTGRTEAFF
many | TRBJ2-7 | . | TRBV20-1 | TGCAGTGCTAGAGACGTGGGGGCCTACGAGCAGTACTTC | CSARDVGAYEQYF
many | TRBJ2-1 | . | TRBV12-3/TRBV12-4 | TGTGCCAGCAGTTTAAGAGAGCCCAATGAGCAGTTCTTC | CASSLREPNEQFF
few | TRBJ2-7 | . | TRBV7-2 | TGTGCCAGCAGCTCCACTCCTTTTGAGCAGTACTTC | CASSSTPFEQYF
many | TRBJ1-2 | . | TRBV7-8 | TGTGCCAGCAGCTTTGGGAGAGGGCCCGCAGATGGCTACACCTTC | CASSFGRGPADGYTF
many | TRBJ2-5 | . | TRBV7-2 | TGTGCCAGCAGCTTAGCGGCTAGCAGTGGGGAGACCCAGTACTTC | CASSLAASSGETQYF
many | TRBJ1-2 | . | TRBV7-9 | TGTGCCAGCAGCGAATTTAACTATGGCTACACCTTC | CASSEFNYGYTF
. | TRBJ2-1 | TRBD1 | TRBV6-2/TRBV6-3 | TGTGCCAGCAGCCGTGACAGGACGACAGGGAATGAGCAGTTCTTC | CASSRDRTTGNEQFF
. | TRBJ1-1 | . | TRBV19 | TGTGCCAGTAGTGCGGGAAGGGACACTGAAGCTTTCTTT | CASSAGRDTEAFF
. | TRBJ2-5 | . | TRBV24-1 | TGTGCCACCAGCTTTCGGGACACCCACCAAGAGACCCAGTACTTC | CATSFRDTHQETQYF
few | TRBJ2-7 | . | TRBV5-6 | TGTGCCAGCAGCTTGGCAACTTCCTACGAGCAGTACTTC | CASSLATSYEQYF
once | TRBJ1-2 | TRBD1 | TRBV19 | TGTGCCAGTAGTTTCACCGGGACAGGGGACCACTATGGCTACACCTTC | CASSFTGTGDHYGYTF
few | TRBJ2-3 | TRBD2 | TRBV12-3/TRBV12-4 | TGTGCCAGCAGTTTCTCGACCGCGGGAGTTTCGGTAGATACGCAGTATTTT | CASSFSTAGVSVDTQYF
. | TRBJ1-5 | . | TRBV6-2/TRBV6-3 | TGTGCCAGCAGATCCGACAGTGGTTGGCCCCAGCATTTT | CASRSDSGWPQHF
. | TRBJ2-7 | . | TRBV7-2 | TGTGCCAGCAGCTCCTCCACAGACCTAAGTAAGTGGGAGCAGTACTTC | CASSSSTDLSKWEQYF
. | TRBJ1-5 | . | TRBV19 | TGTGCCAGTAGTATCTGGGTTTATAGCAATCAGCCCCAGCATTTT | CASSIWVYSNQPQHF
. | TRBJ1-2 | TRBD1 | TRBV20-1 | TGCAGTGCTAGATCTCAAGGACAGGCTCCGCAGTTC | CSARSQGQAPQF
many | TRBJ2-7 | . | TRBV7-8 | TGTGCCAGCAGCTTAGCCTCGGGACCGAATACCTACGAGCAGTACTTC | CASSLASGPNTYEQYF
. | TRBJ1-1 | . | TRBV2 | TGTGCCAGCAGATTCGCTGACACTGAAGCTTTCTTT | CASRFADTEAFF
. | TRBJ2-1 | TRBD2 | TRBV12-3/TRBV12-4 | TGTGCCAGCAGCAGACTAGCGGGAGTAGGGGAGCAGTTCTTC | CASSRLAGVGEQFF
. | TRBJ2-1 | . | TRBV11-2 | TGTGCCAGCAGCTTAATGGCGGGCCATGAGCAGTTCTTC | CASSLMAGHEQFF
few | TRBJ1-1 | . | TRBV29-1 | TGCAGCGTTCTTCCGGTTACTGAAGCTTTCTTT | CSVLPVTEAFF
few | TRBJ2-7 | . | TRBV5-6 | TGTGCCAGCAGCTTGGCGGGAGCGGCCCACGAGCAGTACTTC | CASSLAGAAHEQYF
many | TRBJ1-1 | . | TRBV28 | TGTGCCAGCAGTTTAGGCATTAGGACTGAAGCTTTCTTT | CASSLGIRTEAFF
many | TRBJ2-5 | . | TRBV12-3/TRBV12-4 | TGTGCCAGCCAACAAGGGGGAGGGAGCCAAGAGACCCAGTACTTC | CASQQGGGSQETQYF
. | TRBJ2-2 | . | TRBV7-9 | TGTGCCAGCAGCTTGGTCAGGCTAGCGCGGGACACCGGGGAGCTGTTTTTT | CASSLVRLARDTGELFF
. | TRBJ1-1 | TRBD1 | TRBV11-2 | TGTGCCAGCAGCTCGATGGGACAGCAAAACACTGAAGCTTTCTTT | CASSSMGQQNTEAFF